This TCR beta chain was sequenced during a study of T cell changes during pregnancy in multiple sclerosis. Per germline, CDR1 LNHDA and CDR2 SQIVND (reference sequence). V trimming: 5 bases; J trimming: 7 bases; junction bases outside the gene matches: 4. This CDR3 has 13 residues. The repertoire was sequenced with immunoSEQ multiplex PCR; TCRdb's copy has only in-frame clones and lacks some. The sample has 80,000 to 100,000 clones, approximately 93% seen once; the top ten hold less than 1%. This receptor was taken from a female donor with multiple sclerosis, enrolled in a pregnancy study. This chain joins TRBV19 and TRBJ2-3; 9 positions agree with TRBD1. The sample consisted of peripheral blood, taken after pregnancy. The CDR3 spells CASSGTGSNTQYF. The CDR3 nucleotides read TGTGCCAGTAGTGGGACAGGGAGTAATACGCAGTATTTT.